This TCR beta chain was sequenced during a study of sequential checkpoint blockade in melanoma. Treatment noted: randomized to nivolumab then ipilimumab (arm A) or the reverse (arm B). From thawed PBMCs, live CD3+CD8+ cells negative for CD19 and CD56 were sorted. Produced via immunoSEQ multiplex PCR; TCRdb's table is partial and in-frame only. The table has 9,500 to 12,000 clones, around 60% seen once. Germline CDR1 and CDR2: SGHVS and FNYEAQ. Trimming took 1 base from V and 4 from J, leaving 5 bases between them. The CDR3 runs to 13 residues. The TCR sequence derives from a human donor with melanoma. The material was CD8+ T cells sorted from blood (inferred from file names), obtained from a patient given nivolumab and ipilimumab in sequence. This sequence joins TRBV7-6 and TRBJ1-5; the D is unclear. DNA of the CDR3: TGTGCCAGCAGCTTAGGCAGAAATCAGCCCCAGCATTTT. Translating gives CASSLGRNQPQHF. Filled out from reference TRBV7-6 and TRBJ1-5, the complete variable domain reads GAGVSQSPRYKVTKRGQDVALRCDPISGHVSLYWYRQALGQGPEFLTYFNYEAQQDKSGLPNDRFSAERPEGSISTLTIQRTEQRDSAMYRCASSLGRNQPQHFGDGTRLSIL.